The entry that follows covers one TCR beta chain sequence. PCR primers comprised 60 Vbeta and 13 Jbeta primers. This table comes from immunoSEQ multiplex PCR, and its TCRdb copy is limited to in-frame clones, with some not included. The sample lists a few hundred thousand clones, just over 70% occurring once. The data were obtained in a study of cytomegalovirus exposure and HLA in healthy donors. V dropped 2 bases and J dropped 6; count of bases not matched to a gene: 9. The CDR3 has 15 amino acids. Germline CDR1 is SGHNT and CDR2 is YYREEE (reference sequence). The chain carries TRBV5-4 and TRBJ2-7; TRBD1 agrees at 9 bases. The clonotype was recovered from a female donor in good health and CMV-seronegative. Material for sequencing was PBMCs. The CDR3 DNA reads as TGTGCCAGCAGCTTAGGGACAGGGCTGTGGGGCGAGCAGTACTTC. Translation gives CASSLGTGLWGEQYF.